One sample yielded the 30 T cell receptor beta chains listed below, sequenced in a study of T cell responses to AZD1222 COVID-19 vaccine. Generated by immunoSEQ multiplex PCR, the TCRdb table keeps only in-frame clones and is missing some. This sample has roughly 70,000 clones; roughly 80% occur once, and the top ten carry around 5%. The material sequenced was peripheral blood, taken on day 0 of AZD1222 vaccination. Source of these receptors: an adult in good health.

J is TRBJ1-5 and V is TRBV6-2 or TRBV6-3; the D is unclear. The CDR3 covers 17 residues. Germline V gives CDR1 MNHEY, CDR2 SVGEGT. V lost 0 bases and J lost 4, with 16 bases in between. The DNA for the CDR3 is TGTGCCAGCAGTTACTCAGTAGGTGGAAGGAGGAATCAGCCCCAGCATTTT. It codes for CASSYSVGGRRNQPQHF.

J is TRBJ2-1 and V is TRBV11-2; 8 bases line up with TRBD1. The junction had 12 bases not matched to a gene; V was cut back by 5 bases and J by 12 bases. The CDR3 contains 14 residues. Germline V gene sequence: CDR1 SGHAT, CDR2 FQNNGV. The CDR3 reads CASSPQGAGIRQFF. DNA for the CDR3: TGTGCCAGCAGCCCCCAGGGGGCCGGGATTAGGCAGTTCTTC. The entire variable domain, with the rest obtained from reference TRBV11-2 and TRBJ2-1, is as follows: EAGVAQSPRYKIIEKRQSVAFWCNPISGHATLYWYQQILGQGPKLLIQFQNNGVVDDSQLPKDRFSAERLKGVDSTLKIQPAKLEDSAVYLCASSPQGAGIRQFFGPGTRLTVL.

The chain combines TRBV6-2 or TRBV6-3 with TRBJ1-1; D remains ambiguous. The V end was cut by 0 bases, the J end by 6 bases, with 5 bases between. Germline assignment: CDR1 MNHEY and CDR2 SVGEGT. The CDR3 runs 12 residues. The DNA of the CDR3 is TGTGCCAGCAGTTACTCGCAGGCTGAAGCTTTCTTT. Protein: CASSYSQAEAFF.

This chain connects TRBV5-1 to TRBJ1-5; the D is unclear. The CDR3 is 16 amino acids. CDR1 and CDR2 from the germline V gene are SGHRS and YFSETQ. The germline V and J ends were trimmed by 4 bases and 0 bases, with 14 bases remaining between them. In DNA, the CDR3 is TGCGCCAGCAGCCCAAATGGCGCAGCTAGCAATCAGCCCCAGCATTTT. This gives the protein CASSPNGAASNQPQHF.

The rearrangement links TRBV27 to TRBJ1-5; D might be TRBD1 (5 bases). The CDR3 has 15 amino acids. Germline loops: CDR1 MNHEY, CDR2 SMNVEV (reference sequence). V lost 6 bases and J 7 bases, leaving 19 bases between the germline ends. The CDR3 is CASSLAGVGGQPQHF. In DNA form, the CDR3 reads TGTGCCAGCAGCCTTGCGGGGGTTGGAGGACAGCCCCAGCATTTT.

The table lists this clone with a few counts. V is TRBV7-9 and J is TRBJ1-1, with D tentatively TRBD1 (5 bases). CDR3 length: 15 residues. In germline, CDR1 is SEHNR, CDR2 FQNEAQ (reference sequence). V lost 3 bases and J lost 4, with 15 bases in between. The CDR3 sequence: CASSLARGSGTEAFF. In nucleotides, the CDR3 is TGTGCCAGCAGCTTGGCGAGGGGTAGTGGCACTGAAGCTTTCTTT.

The chain is built from TRBV6-8 and TRBJ1-4; a weak D match, TRBD1 (6 bases). This CDR3 has 13 residues. Germline V gene data show CDR1 as MNHGY and CDR2 as SAAAGT. V lost 6 bases and J 8 bases, leaving 13 bases between the germline ends. The CDR3 sequence: CASSYRVGEKLFF. For the CDR3, the DNA is TGTGCCAGCAGCTACAGGGTAGGAGAAAAACTGTTTTTT.

The V and J genes are TRBV7-8 and TRBJ2-7; D unresolved. Trimming removed 5 bases at V and 3 bases at J, with 8 bases between. Germline V gene lookup returns CDR1 SGHVS and CDR2 FQNEAQ. CDR3 length: 12 residues. CDR3 nucleotides: TGTGCCAGCAGCCAGGACCTCTACGAGCAGTACTTC. Translation: CASSQDLYEQYF.

Ten or more counts support this clone. This specimen includes other DNA sequences encoding the same CDR3. This rearrangement joins TRBV15 to TRBJ2-7; TRBD1 matches 7 bases. The V segment lost 6 bases and the J segment 2 bases; nucleotides outside the gene matches: 7. Germline CDR1 LNHNV, CDR2 YYDKDF (reference sequence). This CDR3 is 14 amino acids long. CDR3 bases: TGTGCCACCAGGTCAGGGGGTGACCCCTACGAGCAGTACTTC. Protein: CATRSGGDPYEQYF.

The chain is built from TRBV15 and TRBJ2-3; no reliable D call. This CDR3 has 12 residues. CDR1 and CDR2 (germline): LNHNV, YYDKDF (reference sequence). V was shortened by 0 bases and J by 11 bases, with 9 bases between the two germline ends. The CDR3, as DNA: TGTGCCACCAGCAGAGATCGGAATCAGCAGTATTTT. Translating it yields CATSRDRNQQYF.

The chain uses TRBV7-9 and TRBJ2-7, with TRBD1 matching over 10 bases. Germline lookup yields CDR1 SEHNR and CDR2 FQNEAQ (reference sequence). The CDR3 totals 15 residues. J was trimmed by 4 bases and V by 8 bases; bases with no gene match: 11. CDR3 residues: CASSSRRDRGYEQYF. DNA for the CDR3: TGTGCCAGCTCCTCGCGCCGGGACAGGGGTTACGAGCAGTACTTC.

The CDR3: CASSMRGQNYGYTF. CDR3 in DNA: TGTGCCAGTAGTATGAGGGGGCAAAACTATGGCTACACCTTC. The V and J genes are TRBV19 and TRBJ1-2; 7 bases fit TRBD1. The germline gives CDR1 LNHDA, CDR2 SQIVND (reference sequence). V was clipped by 3 bases and J by 2 bases; unmatched bases: 3. CDR3 length: 14 amino acids.

The CDR3 DNA reads as TGTGCCAGCAGCCCCCAAATAGGGGACACTAACTATGGCTACACCTTC. Amino acids: CASSPQIGDTNYGYTF. The V call is TRBV7-2, the J call TRBJ1-2; a weak D match, TRBD1 (6 bases). V shed 5 bases and J shed 0 bases, with 16 bases lying between them. Germline V gene lookup returns CDR1 SGHTA and CDR2 FQGNSA. The CDR3 runs 16 residues. The variable domain in full, completed from reference TRBV7-2 and TRBJ1-2, reads GAGVSQSPSNKVTEKGKDVELRCDPISGHTALYWYRQSLGQGLEFLIYFQGNSAPDKSGLPSDRFSAERTGGSVSTLTIQRTQQEDSAVYLCASSPQIGDTNYGYTFGSGTRLTVV.

CDR3 in amino acids: CGGRVSEKLFF. CDR3 coding DNA: TGTGGCGGGCGGGTTAGTGAAAAACTGTTTTTT. The V call is TRBV30, the J call TRBJ1-4; no firm D call. The germline V gene encodes CDR1 GTSNPN and CDR2 SVGIG (reference sequence). The CDR3 has 11 residues.

The chain links TRBV10-3 to TRBJ1-1; tentatively, D is TRBD1 (5 bases). This CDR3 spans 13 amino acids. Germline V CDR1 and CDR2: ENHRY, SYGVKD. The V end was cut by 7 bases, the J end by 3 bases, with 12 bases between. As DNA, the CDR3 is TGTGCCATCAATTGGGGGTCGGACACTGAAGCTTTCTTT. Translation gives CAINWGSDTEAFF.

The chain links TRBV6-1 to TRBJ1-6; D gene uncertain. The germline V and J ends were trimmed by 2 bases and 7 bases, with 12 bases remaining between them. Germline CDR1 MNHNS, CDR2 SASEGT. CDR3 length equals 15 residues. As DNA, the CDR3 is TGTGCCAGCAGTGAATTCTTGATGAAAAATTCACCCCTCCACTTT. It is translated as CASSEFLMKNSPLHF.

This sequence joins TRBV4-1 and TRBJ2-2; 12 bases map to TRBD2. The V segment lost 0 bases and the J segment 9 bases; nucleotides outside the gene matches: 11. This CDR3 spans 18 amino acids. Germline lookup yields CDR1 MGHRA and CDR2 YSYEKL. The CDR3 region is CASSQDQTSGGRVRELFF. The CDR3 DNA follows: TGCGCCAGCAGCCAAGATCAGACTAGCGGGGGAAGAGTTAGGGAGCTGTTTTTT.

This clone occurred once. The chain recombines TRBV30 with TRBJ2-4; D is uncertain. V gave up 0 bases and J gave up 3 bases, with 12 bases separating them. The CDR3 extends over 15 amino acids. Germline loops: CDR1 GTSNPN, CDR2 SVGIG (reference sequence). The CDR3 DNA sequence: TGTGCCTGGAGTGTGGATTTGGTAGTCAAAAACATTCAGTACTTC. Translated: CAWSVDLVVKNIQYF. The complete variable domain, with remaining parts taken from reference TRBV30 and TRBJ2-4, reads SQTIHQWPATLVQPVGSPLSLECTVEGTSNPNLYWYRQAAGRGLQLLFYSVGIGQISSEVPQNLSASRPQDRQFILSSKKLLLSDSGFYLCAWSVDLVVKNIQYFGAGTRLSVL.

The gene calls are TRBV29-1 and TRBJ2-3; a weak D match, TRBD2 (6 bases). Germline assignment: CDR1 SQVTM and CDR2 ANQGSEA. Trimming shortened V by 4 bases and J by 6 bases, and 17 bases separated the two germline ends. The CDR3 is made up of 14 amino acids. This CDR3 is CSVGASVRGDTQYF. The CDR3 DNA reads TGCAGCGTTGGGGCTAGCGTGCGCGGGGATACGCAGTATTTT.

The chain couples TRBV3-1 (or the pseudogene TRBV3-2) to TRBJ1-1; 7 nucleotides line up with TRBD1. This CDR3 is 13 amino acids long. V lost 4 bases to trimming and J lost 7 bases; unmatched junction nucleotides: 6. Germline CDR1 and CDR2: LGHDT and YNNKEL (reference sequence). The CDR3 region is CASSPGGRDEAFF. As DNA, the CDR3 is TGTGCCAGCAGCCCAGGGGGGCGGGATGAAGCTTTCTTT.

The genes are TRBV18 and TRBJ1-1; TRBD1 aligns across 7 bases. The CDR3 runs 15 residues. The V and J ends lost 3 bases and 1 base, in that order; junction bases with no gene match: 5. CDR1 is KGHSH, CDR2 LQKENI, per germline. The CDR3 DNA reads TGTGCCAGCTCACCGAGGGGGCGTGGGAACACTGAAGCTTTCTTT. This codes for CASSPRGRGNTEAFF.

The chain recombines TRBV27 with TRBJ1-5, with D perhaps TRBD1 (5 bases). Germline V CDR1 and CDR2: MNHEY, SMNVEV (reference sequence). Trimming shortened V by 10 bases and J by 4 bases, and 17 bases separated the two germline ends. This CDR3 region has 14 residues. The CDR3 DNA reads TGTGCCACCCCCCCATGGGGGGGGAATCAGCCCCAGCATTTT. Its protein is CATPPWGGNQPQHF.

This clone was seen only once. J is TRBJ2-1 and V is TRBV7-9; D is unclear. Germline CDR1 and CDR2: SEHNR and FQNEAQ (reference sequence). Deletions cut 7 bases from V and 3 bases from J, with 13 bases between. This CDR3 spans 14 amino acids. The CDR3 region is CASKTATNYNEQFF. DNA for the CDR3: TGTGCCAGCAAAACGGCGACCAACTACAATGAGCAGTTCTTC.

V gene TRBV24-1 combines with J gene TRBJ1-1, with D hard to call. The V end lost 3 bases, the J end lost 4 bases, and 14 bases lay between the germline ends. This CDR3 contains 15 residues. Germline V gene lookup returns CDR1 KGHDR and CDR2 SFDVKD. The CDR3 nucleotides are TGTGCCACCAGTGATAAAGGCCTCAAGGGCACTGAAGCTTTCTTT. Protein: CATSDKGLKGTEAFF.

The rearrangement uses TRBV5-6 and TRBJ1-4; a weak D match, TRBD1 (5 bases). CDR3 length: 16 residues. Deletions cut 0 bases from V and 11 bases from J, with 20 bases between. Germline CDR1 reads SGHDT; CDR2 reads YYEEEE. This chain's CDR3 is CASSLAREKPRDKLFF. DNA for the CDR3: TGTGCCAGCAGCTTGGCCAGGGAGAAGCCCAGGGACAAACTGTTTTTT.

This clone was counted a few times. This rearrangement joins TRBV10-3 to TRBJ2-3, with 7 bases aligning to TRBD1. The CDR3 spans 13 residues. CDR1 is ENHRY, CDR2 SYGVKD, per germline. The trim removed 10 bases at V and 2 bases at J, leaving 6 bases unmatched. The chain's CDR3 is CATEGASTDTQYF. In DNA form, the CDR3 reads TGTGCCACCGAGGGGGCATCCACAGATACGCAGTATTTT.

The chain recombines TRBV15 with TRBJ2-5; D might be TRBD2 (5 bases). Deletions cut 0 bases from V and 3 bases from J, with 8 bases between. Germline V CDR1 and CDR2: LNHNV, YYDKDF (reference sequence). CDR3 size: 14 residues. CDR3 DNA: TGTGCCACCAGCAGAGATGACGGGAAAGAGACCCAGTACTTC. This translates into CATSRDDGKETQYF.

The rearrangement uses TRBV2 and TRBJ1-6, with 8 bases that match TRBD1. The CDR3 has 16 residues. The V and J ends lost 6 bases and 6 bases, in that order; junction bases with no gene match: 10. Looked up from germline, CDR1 is SNHLY and CDR2 is FYNNEI. The CDR3 bases are TGTGCCAGCAGCCAGGACAGGGTCGCTTCTAATTCACCCCTCCACTTT. It specifies CASSQDRVASNSPLHF.

The gene calls are TRBV7-6 and TRBJ1-3; no clear D gene. Trimming removed 0 bases from V and 8 bases from J, with 5 bases in between. CDR1 is SGHVS, CDR2 FNYEAQ, per germline. The CDR3 has 12 residues. This chain's CDR3 is CASSLAGYTIYF. The CDR3 DNA reads TGTGCCAGCAGCTTAGCTGGGTACACCATATATTTT.

The chain links TRBV4-1 to TRBJ2-1, with 10 bases that match TRBD2. Trimming at V came to 3 bases and at J to 4 bases, leaving 6 bases not matched to a gene. The CDR3 length is 16 residues. Germline lookup yields CDR1 MGHRA and CDR2 YSYEKL. The CDR3 DNA is TGCGCCAGCAGCCATCCCGCTAGCGGGGGTTACAATGAGCAGTTCTTC. Translated, it gives CASSHPASGGYNEQFF.